This entry features one T cell receptor beta chain sequence. The antigen is not known. The CDR3 runs to 15 residues. V was trimmed by 4 bases and J by 4 bases, leaving 17 bases between them. Germline V CDR1 and CDR2: MGHRA, YSYEKL. This sample stems from a study of identical twins. Findings and limits, study-wide: Part of the zero-insertion signal could reflect confounding by invariant MAIT and iNKT cells. Modelling underestimated the level of out-of-frame TCR alpha sharing observed in monozygotic twins. The abundant beta clonotypes from cord blood had fewer insertions, and memory repertoires had none of this.

A universal primer site arose from template switching, and cDNA bore unique molecular identifiers. One entry per CDR3 protein, called by TCRdb with MiXCR from the 5' RACE reads. The table lists some 900,000 distinct CDR3 sequences, about 12% of them singletons. The same data also contributed to another study, on yellow fever vaccine responses in identical twins.

This chain links TRBV4-1 with TRBJ2-7; weak D call: TRBD1 (9 bases). This receptor was taken from a woman in her late teens or twenties in good health. The sample comprised PBMCs. The CDR3: CASSRRGDRDYEQYF. CDR3 DNA: TGCGCCAGCAGCCGGCGGGGGGACAGGGATTACGAGCAGTACTTC.